These 8 T cell receptor beta chains originate from one sample sequenced in a study of blood T cell repertoires in COVID-19. Here immunoSEQ multiplex PCR was the method, and the copy in TCRdb shows in-frame clones only, minus some. The sample has tens of thousands of clones, 70% to 90% seen once. Material for sequencing was peripheral blood. All receptors come from a woman of 80 years or more with acute or convalescent COVID-19.

DNA for the CDR3: TGTGCCAGCACCGCACTTACAGGGGTCTATGGCTACACCTTC. Residues: CASTALTGVYGYTF. The V and J genes are TRBV6-5 and TRBJ1-2; 7 nucleotides line up with TRBD1. J lost 4 bases, V lost 7 bases, and 9 bases had no gene match. The CDR3 loop spans 14 amino acids. The germline CDR1 and CDR2 sequences are MNHEY and SVGAGI.

This chain links TRBV28 with TRBJ1-5; 7 nucleotides match TRBD1. V was pared by 4 bases and J by 4 bases, with 10 bases of the junction left unmatched. The CDR3 sequence is 16 residues long. Germline CDR1 is MDHEN and CDR2 is SYDVKM. The CDR3 coding sequence is TGTGCCAGCAGTTCCTCAGGGGGGTCGGCTAATCAGCCCCAGCATTTT. It specifies CASSSSGGSANQPQHF.

V usage is TRBV18 and J usage is TRBJ2-1, with 9 bases that match TRBD1. The CDR3 runs to 14 residues. Unmatched junction bases numbered 6, after V lost 4 bases and J lost 8 bases. The V gene's germline CDR1 is KGHSH and CDR2 LQKENI. DNA of the CDR3: TGTGCCAGCTCACTAGACAGGGGGGACGATGAGCAGTTCTTC. This sequence encodes CASSLDRGDDEQFF.

V usage is TRBV19 and J usage is TRBJ1-4; D remains ambiguous. CDR1 and CDR2 from the germline V gene are LNHDA and SQIVND (reference sequence). With 5 bases removed from V and 0 bases from J, the gap between germline ends came to 13 bases. The CDR3 consists of 16 residues. The CDR3 sequence is CASSAKTYATNEKLFF. CDR3 coding DNA: TGTGCCAGTAGTGCGAAGACTTACGCAACTAATGAAAAACTGTTTTTT.

The CDR3: CASSFLGPSNEQFF. The CDR3 DNA is TGTGCCAGCAGCTTTTTGGGGCCCTCCAATGAGCAGTTCTTC. The V call is TRBV11-2, the J call TRBJ2-1, with D perhaps matching TRBD1 (5 bases). Per germline, CDR1 SGHAT and CDR2 FQNNGV. V was trimmed by 3 bases and J by 6 bases, leaving 12 bases between them. The CDR3 is 14 residues long.

J is TRBJ2-3 and V is TRBV24-1, with D tentatively TRBD2 (5 bases). The CDR3 has 21 amino acids. Germline V CDR1 and CDR2: KGHDR, SFDVKD. The ends were cut back, 1 base at V and 2 bases at J, with 27 bases in the middle. The CDR3 coding sequence is TGTGCCACCAGTGATTTAAACCCAGATTTTGTACCCGGACTCGACACAGATACGCAGTATTTT. Encoded protein: CATSDLNPDFVPGLDTDTQYF.

The V and J genes are TRBV5-6 and TRBJ1-1; D not certain. The CDR3 spans 14 residues. Germline assignment: CDR1 SGHDT and CDR2 YYEEEE. Trimming cost V 4 bases and J 0 bases, with 10 bases left between them. CDR3 sequence reads: CASSLRFVNTEAFF. The CDR3 DNA is TGTGCCAGCAGCCTCAGATTTGTGAACACTGAAGCTTTCTTT.

The CDR3 DNA follows: TGTGCCAGCAGAAGAGATGGCACAGATACGCAGTATTTT. This codes for CASRRDGTDTQYF. The chain employs TRBV6-5 and TRBJ2-3; D is ambiguous. Trimming pared 6 bases from V and 1 base from J, leaving 8 bases between. Germline V gives CDR1 MNHEY, CDR2 SVGAGI. This CDR3 spans 13 amino acids.